The 9 T cell receptor beta chains in this list originate from one sample, sequenced in a study of shared clonotypes between healthy human individuals. Assay: immunoSEQ multiplex PCR; the TCRdb copy retains only in-frame clones and omits some. The sample gives roughly 2,300,000 clones, around 92% of which show up once; 0.37% is in the top ten. Sequencing was performed on naive CD4+ T cells from PBMCs. Specified subset: CD45RA+ positively selected. The receptors originated from a man younger than 30 in good health. Some clones in this sample may be carry-over from other donors' samples.

The V call is TRBV28, the J call TRBJ2-7, with D unclear. Trimming pared 4 bases from V and 2 bases from J, leaving 9 bases between. Germline CDR1 is MDHEN and CDR2 is SYDVKM. The CDR3 contains 13 residues. The DNA of the CDR3 is TGTGCCAGCAGTTCCGGAGCGACCTACGAGCAGTACTTC. Amino acids: CASSSGATYEQYF.

V is TRBV28 and J is TRBJ1-2; D gene uncertain. Looked up from germline, CDR1 is MDHEN and CDR2 is SYDVKM. This CDR3 has 13 amino acids. V was clipped by 3 bases and J by 8 bases, with 13 bases between them. For the CDR3, the DNA is TGTGCCAGCAGTTTCGGGGTATCGAAAGGCTACACCTTC. Protein product: CASSFGVSKGYTF.

The V and J genes are TRBV5-4 and TRBJ2-7; no firm D call. Germline assignment: CDR1 SGHNT and CDR2 YYREEE (reference sequence). V lost 5 bases, J lost 5 bases, and 17 bases lay in between. This CDR3 comprises 14 residues. CDR3 nucleotides: TGTGCCAGCAGAGAGGCGGTCTCTACTCACGAGCAGTACTTC. It is translated as CASREAVSTHEQYF.

This clone was seen just once. The chain carries TRBV1 and TRBJ2-7; no DNA check was done on the table's D call, TRBD2. TRBV1 is shown as a pseudogene. The CDR3 is made up of 16 amino acids. CDR3 amino acids: CTSSHRQLAGVYEQYF. CDR3 coding DNA: TGCACCAGCAGCCACCGCCAGCTAGCGGGAGTATACGAGCAGTACTTC.

This clone showed up just once. The chain is built from TRBV7-3 and TRBJ2-1; the match to TRBD2 covers 8 bases. V was pared by 5 bases and J by 0 bases, with 6 bases of the junction left unmatched. Germline-derived CDR1 and CDR2 are SGHTA and FQGTGA. This CDR3 contains 16 residues. The CDR3 is CASSRSGASSYNEQFF. CDR3 in DNA: TGTGCCAGCAGCCGTAGCGGGGCGAGCTCCTACAATGAGCAGTTCTTC.

With respect to this clone: The sample holds other DNA sequences that translate to the same CDR3. The chain combines TRBV18 with TRBJ2-5, with 7 bases identical to TRBD1. The CDR3 runs 14 residues. After removal of 4 bases from V and 1 base from J, the junction contained 3 bases not matched to a gene. The V gene's germline CDR1 is KGHSH and CDR2 LQKENI. CDR3 bases: TGTGCCAGCTCACGGGACAGCCCCCAAGAGACCCAGTACTTC. Residues: CASSRDSPQETQYF.

The V call is TRBV11-3, the J call TRBJ1-4, with D perhaps matching TRBD1 (6 bases). Deletions cut 1 base from V and 8 bases from J, with 11 bases between. The CDR3 consists of 14 residues. Germline loops: CDR1 SGHNT, CDR2 YENEEA. The CDR3 coding sequence is TGTGCCAGCAGCTTAGGGGCAGGGGACGAAAAACTGTTTTTT. Its protein is CASSLGAGDEKLFF.

The rearrangement links TRBV28 to TRBJ2-7, with D possibly matching TRBD1 (6 bases). Deletions cut 5 bases from V and 12 bases from J, with 23 bases between. The CDR3 is 14 residues long. In germline, CDR1 is MDHEN, CDR2 SYDVKM. DNA for the CDR3: TGTGCCAGCAGTCCCGGCGGTACAGGGACCCCTCCGTACTTC. This sequence encodes CASSPGGTGTPPYF. Supplemented by reference TRBV28 and TRBJ2-7, the full variable domain reads DVKVTQSSRYLVKRTGEKVFLECVQDMDHENMFWYRQDPGLGLRLIYFSYDVKMKEKGDIPEGYSVSREKKERFSLILESASTNQTSMYLCASSPGGTGTPPYFGPGTRLTVT.

In its sample, this clone was seen once. CDR3 sequence reads: CASSKSGHLMGSNQPQHF. CDR3 nucleotides: TGTGCCAGTAGTAAATCCGGACACCTAATGGGTAGCAATCAGCCCCAGCATTTT. The gene calls are TRBV19 and TRBJ1-5, with D maybe TRBD1 (5 bases). The CDR3 runs to 18 residues. V gave up 4 bases and J gave up 0 bases, with 19 bases separating them. Per germline, CDR1 LNHDA and CDR2 SQIVND (reference sequence).